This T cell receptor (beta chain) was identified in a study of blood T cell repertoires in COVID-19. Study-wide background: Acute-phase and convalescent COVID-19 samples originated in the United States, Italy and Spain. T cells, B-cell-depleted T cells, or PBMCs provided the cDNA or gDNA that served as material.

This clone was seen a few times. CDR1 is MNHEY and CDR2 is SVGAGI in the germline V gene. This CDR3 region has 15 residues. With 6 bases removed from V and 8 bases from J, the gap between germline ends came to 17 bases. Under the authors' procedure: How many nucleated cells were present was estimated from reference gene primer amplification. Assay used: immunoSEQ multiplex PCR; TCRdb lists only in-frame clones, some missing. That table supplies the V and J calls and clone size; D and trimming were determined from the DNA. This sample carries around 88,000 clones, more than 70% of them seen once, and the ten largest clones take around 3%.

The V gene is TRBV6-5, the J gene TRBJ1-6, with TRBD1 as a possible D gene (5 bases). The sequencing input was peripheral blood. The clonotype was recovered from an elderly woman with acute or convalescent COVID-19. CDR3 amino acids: CASSLMRQQYSPLHF. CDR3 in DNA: TGTGCCAGCAGCCTCATGAGACAGCAATATTCACCCCTCCACTTT.